This entry is about one T cell receptor (beta chain). Its recognized antigen is unknown. No base quality values were provided; no much bigger clone lies one nucleotide off. Peripheral blood CD8+ and CD4+ T cells from healthy donors, Susac syndrome patients and multiple sclerosis patients were profiled by high-throughput TCR beta sequencing. Susac syndrome patients met recently defined diagnostic criteria for definite or probable disease. Bulk CD8+ and CD4+ T cells were purified by magnetic negative isolation, whereas CD8+ TEMRA cells were enriched by FACS. Blood was drawn into EDTA tubes, processed within 24 hours, and PBMCs were isolated by density gradient centrifugation. PBMCs intended for TCR sequencing were frozen in liquid nitrogen and were later thawed in a 37 degrees C water bath. The sorted or isolated CD4+, CD8+ and CD8+ TEMRA cells had a purity of 90% or higher. The data are from a study of CD8 T cells in Susac syndrome (dated by TCRdb to the late 2010s). About the investigation overall: Among the sequenced Susac syndrome patients, five or six had clinically active disease and about 8 were in clinical remission. At blood withdrawal, Susac syndrome patients were either therapy-naive, taking corticosteroids (in some cases with IVIg as well), or taking IVIg alone. Whether CD8+ T cell activation and differentiation in Susac syndrome was antigen driven was tested using repertoire sequencing. CD8+ T cell repertoire clonality was compared between about a dozen healthy donors, some 14 Susac syndrome patients and approximately 16 multiple sclerosis patients. The paper as a whole reports these results and caveats: The number of individuals in the TCR sequencing and HLA analysis was recognized as being relatively small. Looking at Susac-specific public clones, the researchers identified roughly 17 in the total CD8+ repertoire and a few in the CD8+ TEMRA repertoire. Susac syndrome CD8+ repertoires showed clonal expansion, highest in CD8+ TEMRA cells and greater in clinically active than remitting patients.

RNA was extracted using the RNeasy kit, and roughly 0.45 to 1 microgram was reverse transcribed with random hexamers. The immunoSEQ multiplex PCR assay, covering 54 Vbeta and 13 Jbeta segments, was used to amplify TCR beta CDR3 regions. To correct PCR amplification bias, a synthetic template baseline was used for both primer optimization and computational correction. In the paper's pipeline: Only productive sequences were kept, with reads annotated to V, D and J genes according to IMGT and analyzed in immunoSEQ Analyzer. Clonality was computed as one minus Shannon entropy normalized by log2 of the number of productive unique sequences. For each patient and control, public and private clones were evaluated within the 100 most prevalent clones. A clone was defined as Susac-specific if it was absent from the healthy and MS cohorts, from around 960 published viral clones and from other ImmuneACCESS disease sequences. TCRdb redid the processing of the public reads, applying fastp at Q25 and MiXCR, and retained in-frame beta chains. When rows share a CDR3 protein, they turn into one entry using the most common DNA and genes. The V and J calls and clone size are TCRdb's, not the authors'. The sample yields 56,000 or so distinct CDR3 sequences; roughly 94% were counted once. The top ten constitute less than 0.8% of the sample.

The CDR1 and CDR2 encoded by the germline V gene (reference sequence) are GTSNPN and SVGIG. From the cysteine through the phenylalanine, the CDR3 covers 13 amino acids. The only DNA kept is the CDR3, 39 bases in frame from the first base. Trimming takes 1 base from V and 2 bases from J, and the germline ends sit 6 bases apart. The TCR sequence derives from a human donor with Susac syndrome. This chain joins TRBV30 to TRBJ1-5; the D gene is unclear. Sequenced sample: CD8+ T cells from PBMCs. The bases are TGTGCCTGGAGTGCAGGTGGCAATCAGCCCCAGCATTTT. This translates into CAWSAGGNQPQHF.